What follows are 28 T cell receptor beta chains derived from one specimen sequenced in a study of T cell repertoires in cytomegalovirus infection. Via MiXCR, TCRdb re-called the reads, giving one row per CDR3 protein. The sample contains 200,000 or so distinct CDR3 sequences, approximately 19% of which appear only once. Sequencing was carried out using PBMCs. The receptors originated from a human donor in good health (CMV status not recorded). Some clones in this sample may be carry-over from other donors' samples.

This clonotype has ten or more counts. The chain combines TRBV11-2 with TRBJ1-2; TRBD1 aligns across 9 bases. The CDR3 contains 15 residues. Germline V gene sequence: CDR1 SGHAT, CDR2 FQNNGV. The V and J ends lost 3 bases and 7 bases, in that order; junction bases with no gene match: 9. The DNA of the CDR3 is TGTGCCAGCAGCTTGTTTCCGGGACAGGGAGGTGGCTACACCTTC. Translating gives CASSLFPGQGGGYTF.

This clonotype was counted ten times or more. The genes are TRBV19 and TRBJ2-2; D perhaps matches TRBD1 (5 bases). The CDR3 spans 16 residues. The V gene lost 2 bases and the J gene lost 4 bases, with 14 bases spanning the gap. Germline V gene data show CDR1 as LNHDA and CDR2 as SQIVND (reference sequence). The CDR3 here is CASSIQNRRSTGELFF. The CDR3 region has the DNA TGTGCCAGTAGTATACAGAACAGGCGGAGCACCGGGGAGCTGTTTTTT.

This clonotype showed up many times. The chain has TRBV7-8 and TRBJ1-2; D not resolved. V dropped 1 base and J dropped 7 bases, with 7 bases sitting between them. The CDR3 totals 12 residues. The germline V gene encodes CDR1 SGHVS and CDR2 FQNEAQ. The CDR3 DNA reads as TGTGCCAGCAGCTTAGGAGAATCTGGCTACACCTTC. It is translated as CASSLGESGYTF. Together with reference TRBV7-8 and TRBJ1-2, the CDR3 gives the full variable domain: GAGVSQSPRYKVAKRGQDVALRCDPISGHVSLFWYQQALGQGPEFLTYFQNEAQLDKSGLPSDRFFAERPEGSVSTLKIQRTQQEDSAVYLCASSLGESGYTFGSGTRLTVV.

The rearrangement links TRBV11-3 to TRBJ2-7; 9 bases are a match to TRBD1. Germline lookup yields CDR1 SGHNT and CDR2 YENEEA. CDR3 length equals 16 residues. With 1 base clipped from V and 7 bases from J, the junction kept 11 bases outside the gene matches. The CDR3 region is CASSLGSLDRGGEQYF. CDR3 bases: TGTGCCAGCAGCTTAGGATCCTTGGACAGGGGAGGGGAGCAGTACTTC.

This clonotype was counted between two and nine times. The chain couples TRBV7-2 to TRBJ2-2; D could derive from TRBD1 or TRBD2 (5 bases each). This CDR3 comprises 17 residues. CDR1 is SGHTA, CDR2 FQGNSA, per germline. V was clipped by 1 base and J by 4 bases, with 16 bases between them. This CDR3 reads CASSLVRVGTTTGELFF. CDR3 nucleotide sequence: TGTGCCAGCAGCTTAGTACGGGTCGGGACGACCACCGGGGAGCTGTTTTTT. The full variable domain, with the rest looked up from reference TRBV7-2 and TRBJ2-2, is GAGVSQSPSNKVTEKGKDVELRCDPISGHTALYWYRQSLGQGLEFLIYFQGNSAPDKSGLPSDRFSAERTGGSVSTLTIQRTQQEDSAVYLCASSLVRVGTTTGELFFGEGSRLTVL.

This clonotype came up many times. The V call is TRBV7-2, the J call TRBJ1-5; weak D call: TRBD1 (5 bases). Germline V gene sequence: CDR1 SGHTA, CDR2 FQGNSA. The V end lost 3 bases, the J end lost 2 bases, and 14 bases lay between the germline ends. The CDR3 loop spans 16 amino acids. The CDR3 spells CASSFGHPRGNQPQHF. CDR3 sequence (DNA): TGTGCCAGCAGCTTCGGACACCCCCGGGGCAATCAGCCCCAGCATTTT.

This clonotype was counted between two and nine times. The chain recombines TRBV25-1 with TRBJ1-5; D unresolved. Germline V gives CDR1 MGHDK, CDR2 SYGVNS. This CDR3 region has 13 residues. The V end was cut by 1 base, the J end by 6 bases, with 7 bases between. The CDR3 region is CASSESGIQPQHF. DNA of the CDR3: TGTGCCAGCAGTGAATCCGGGATTCAGCCCCAGCATTTT.

For this clonotype: A much larger clone differs from this one at a single base, so this may be a read error. This chain uses TRBV7-2 with TRBJ1-1; no clear D gene. The CDR3 loop spans 15 amino acids. V lost 5 bases to trimming and J lost 4 bases, with 17 bases between them. Germline V gene sequence: CDR1 SGHTA, CDR2 FQGNSA. The CDR3 loop reads CASSGYGDKSTEAFF. In DNA, the CDR3 is TGTGCCAGCAGCGGATACGGAGACAAGAGCACTGAAGCTTTCTTT.

The CDR3 DNA sequence: TGTGCCAGCGTTAGCGGGGGCGTCCCGAGCTCCTACAATGAGCAGTTCTTC. Residues: CASVSGGVPSSYNEQFF. V gene TRBV6-6 combines with J gene TRBJ2-1, with 9 nucleotides matching TRBD2. CDR1 MNHNY and CDR2 SVGAGI come from the germline V gene (reference sequence). The V gene end was trimmed by 8 bases and the J gene end by 0 bases; junction bases not matched to a gene: 11. This CDR3 spans 17 amino acids.

This rearrangement joins TRBV10-3 to TRBJ2-5, with D tentatively TRBD2 (6 bases). The CDR3 sequence is 11 residues long. Per the germline V gene, CDR1 is ENHRY and CDR2 is SYGVKD. V lost 9 bases and J lost 4, with 9 bases in between. CDR3 nucleotide sequence: TGTGCCATACGGGACTTAGAGACCCAGTACTTC. This gives the protein CAIRDLETQYF.

This clonotype was detected only a few times. The chain is built from TRBV20-1 and TRBJ2-3; 8 bases align to TRBD2. This CDR3 is built from 14 residues. J lost 3 bases, V lost 3 bases, and 5 bases had no gene match. CDR1 is DFQATT and CDR2 is SNEGSKA in the germline V gene (reference sequence). The CDR3 sequence: CSASGAGGTDTQYF. CDR3 nucleotides: TGCAGTGCTAGTGGGGCGGGAGGAACAGATACGCAGTATTTT.

CDR3 amino acids: CATSRGFQETQYF. For the CDR3, the DNA is TGTGCCACCAGCAGGGGGTTTCAAGAGACCCAGTACTTC. The chain employs TRBV15 and TRBJ2-5; no firm D call. In germline, CDR1 is LNHNV, CDR2 YYDKDF (reference sequence). The length of the CDR3 is 13 residues. The V gene lost 3 bases and the J gene lost 2 bases, with 7 bases spanning the gap.

Ten or more counts support this clonotype. This sequence joins TRBV7-2 and TRBJ2-3; 11 nucleotides line up with TRBD2. Germline loops: CDR1 SGHTA, CDR2 FQGNSA. Germline trimming cut 0 bases from V and 0 bases from J; bases unmatched to any gene: 2. The CDR3 has 17 residues. The DNA of the CDR3 is TGTGCCAGCAGCTTAGCGGGACTAGCGGTTAGCACAGATACGCAGTATTTT. Amino acid sequence: CASSLAGLAVSTDTQYF.

This clonotype appeared a few times. The chain is built from TRBV11-2 and TRBJ1-6; 7 positions agree with TRBD1. V shed 2 bases, J shed 7 bases, and the junction held 5 bases outside the gene matches. Germline CDR1 and CDR2: SGHAT and FQNNGV. There are 15 residues in the CDR3. CDR3: CASSLFSRGNSPLHF. The CDR3 DNA is TGTGCCAGCAGCTTATTTTCCAGGGGGAATTCACCCCTCCACTTT.

This clonotype was detected many times. The V call is TRBV12-3 or TRBV12-4, the J call TRBJ2-1; 10 bases line up with TRBD2. V was pared by 7 bases and J by 1 base, with 7 bases of the junction left unmatched. The CDR3 contains 16 residues. CDR3: CASKETSGPSYNEQFF. CDR3 sequence (DNA): TGTGCCAGCAAGGAGACTAGCGGGCCGTCCTACAATGAGCAGTTCTTC.

This clonotype came up many times. This chain uses TRBV7-8 with TRBJ2-5, with 14 bases matching TRBD2. The germline gives CDR1 SGHVS, CDR2 FQNEAQ. V lost 5 bases, J lost 4 bases, and 12 bases stayed unmatched. This CDR3 contains 18 residues. As DNA, the CDR3 is TGTGCCAGCAGCCTTCGGACTAGCGGGGGGACCCTTCGAGAGACCCAGTACTTC. Translation: CASSLRTSGGTLRETQYF.

This clonotype was detected a few times. The V gene is TRBV7-9, the J gene TRBJ2-7; D may be TRBD1 (6 bases). Germline CDR1 and CDR2: SEHNR and FQNEAQ (reference sequence). The CDR3 is 14 residues long. Deletions cut 5 bases from V and 3 bases from J, with 14 bases between. This CDR3 is CASSPPDSGYEQYF. The DNA for the CDR3 is TGTGCCAGCAGCCCTCCGGACAGTGGCTACGAGCAGTACTTC. Full variable domain (missing parts from reference TRBV7-9 and TRBJ2-7): DTGVSQNPRHKITKRGQNVTFRCDPISEHNRLYWYRQTLGQGPEFLTYFQNEAQLEKSRLLSDRFSAERPKGSFSTLEIQRTEQGDSAMYLCASSPPDSGYEQYFGPGTRLTVT.

This sequence joins TRBV20-1 and TRBJ1-2; 7 positions match TRBD1. Per the germline V gene, CDR1 is DFQATT and CDR2 is SNEGSKA (reference sequence). Trimming took 3 bases from V and 8 from J; bases not matched to a gene: 18. This CDR3 spans 16 amino acids. The DNA of the CDR3 is TGCAGTGCTAGGAACCCTTCCAGGGGGGCCAGCTACGGCTACACCTTC. Translated, it gives CSARNPSRGASYGYTF.

This clonotype was seen many times. The chain has TRBV7-2 and TRBJ2-2, with D possibly being TRBD2 (6 bases). The CDR3 runs 15 residues. The V end lost 7 bases, the J end lost 1 base, and 13 bases lay between the germline ends. Per the germline V gene, CDR1 is SGHTA and CDR2 is FQGNSA. CDR3 protein: CASTPRRVNTGELFF. The CDR3, as DNA: TGTGCCAGCACCCCGCGGAGGGTGAACACCGGGGAGCTGTTTTTT.

This clonotype came up a few times. The chain combines TRBV19 with TRBJ1-5, with 8 bases lining up with TRBD1. V shed 9 bases, J shed 6 bases, and the junction held 13 bases outside the gene matches. Germline V gene sequence: CDR1 LNHDA, CDR2 SQIVND (reference sequence). This CDR3 spans 15 amino acids. CDR3 nucleotide sequence: TGTGCCAGCCAGACAGGACAGGGAGCGGGTCAGCCCCAGCATTTT. It encodes CASQTGQGAGQPQHF.

The chain uses TRBV4-1 and TRBJ2-3; 12 bases are a match to TRBD2. V was clipped by 6 bases and J by 0 bases; unmatched bases: 4. The CDR3 spans 16 residues. CDR1 and CDR2 (germline): MGHRA, YSYEKL. DNA of the CDR3: TGCGCCAGCAGGTCCGGACTAGCGGGGAGCACAGATACGCAGTATTTT. Residues: CASRSGLAGSTDTQYF.

This clonotype was picked up many times. This chain links TRBV29-1 with TRBJ2-7; 7 bases fit TRBD2. The trim removed 5 bases at V and 5 bases at J, leaving 9 bases unmatched. This CDR3 has 13 amino acids. Germline V gene sequence: CDR1 SQVTM, CDR2 ANQGSEA. CDR3 region: CSVKETSLHEQYF. In DNA form, the CDR3 reads TGCAGCGTTAAGGAGACTAGCCTCCACGAGCAGTACTTC.

The chain links TRBV28 to TRBJ2-1; 10 bases are a match to TRBD1. The CDR3 has 15 amino acids. The trim removed 6 bases at V and 6 bases at J, leaving 8 bases unmatched. Germline values: CDR1 MDHEN, CDR2 SYDVKM. CDR3 coding DNA: TGTGCCAGCAGGCATGGGACAGGGGACATCAATGAGCAGTTCTTC. As protein: CASRHGTGDINEQFF.

The V call is TRBV7-9, the J call TRBJ1-1, with a possible D match to TRBD1 (6 bases). The germline V gene has CDR1 SEHNR and CDR2 FQNEAQ (reference sequence). V was cut by 5 bases and J by 7 bases, with 14 bases left in between. This CDR3 contains 13 residues. CDR3: CASSPPGVSEAFF. The CDR3 nucleotides read TGTGCCAGCAGCCCCCCAGGGGTAAGTGAAGCTTTCTTT. The full variable domain, in which reference TRBV7-9 and TRBJ1-1 provide the parts outside the CDR3, is DTGVSQNPRHKITKRGQNVTFRCDPISEHNRLYWYRQTLGQGPEFLTYFQNEAQLEKSRLLSDRFSAERPKGSFSTLEIQRTEQGDSAMYLCASSPPGVSEAFFGQGTRLTVV.

A few counts support this clonotype. V gene TRBV28 combines with J gene TRBJ1-1; 7 positions match TRBD1. The CDR3 is 14 residues long. The V gene end was trimmed by 4 bases and the J gene end by 1 base; junction bases not matched to a gene: 3. The germline CDR1 and CDR2 sequences are MDHEN and SYDVKM. Here the CDR3 reads CASSSGTENTEAFF. The CDR3 coding sequence is TGTGCCAGCAGTTCCGGGACAGAGAACACTGAAGCTTTCTTT.

This clonotype has ten or more counts. The V gene is TRBV25-1, the J gene TRBJ2-2, with D hard to call. The germline gives CDR1 MGHDK, CDR2 SYGVNS. V lost 8 bases and J 3 bases, leaving 19 bases between the germline ends. This CDR3 is 16 amino acids long. The CDR3 coding sequence is TGTGCCAGCCACTTCGGAACGGGTCTGGACACCGGGGAGCTGTTTTTT. It yields the protein CASHFGTGLDTGELFF.

This clonotype was counted many times. The rearrangement joins TRBV29-1 to TRBJ1-5; possible D gene TRBD1, 5 bases. Trimming removed 6 bases at V and 5 bases at J, with 20 bases between. Germline V lookup: CDR1 SQVTM, CDR2 ANQGSEA. This CDR3 is built from 15 residues. The CDR3 DNA follows: TGCAGCGTCCTCCAACAGGATTTTATCTATCAGCCCCAGCATTTT. It is translated as CSVLQQDFIYQPQHF.

This clonotype was seen ten or more times. The gene calls are TRBV12-3 or TRBV12-4 and TRBJ2-5; D tentatively fits TRBD1 or TRBD2 (6 bases each). The germline V and J ends were trimmed by 6 bases and 5 bases, with 19 bases remaining between them. The CDR3 covers 15 residues. The CDR3 region is CASSPRTARGETQYF. The CDR3 region has the DNA TGTGCCAGCAGCCCCAGGACAGCTCGGGGGGAGACCCAGTACTTC.